This paragraph covers one TCR beta chain sequence. A v3.0 immunoSEQ assay was performed at survey level. Using immunoSEQ multiplex PCR, the repertoire was profiled, and TCRdb retains in-frame clones only, with some absent. The sample lists some 20,000 clones, roughly 84% occurring once. The length of the CDR3 is 14 residues. Germline V gives CDR1 MNHNY, CDR2 SVGAGI (reference sequence). V shed 3 bases and J shed 3 bases, with 11 bases lying between them. The source of the sample is a study of long-term antiretroviral therapy in people with HIV. This receptor was obtained from a middle-aged man with HIV. The rearrangement links TRBV6-6 to TRBJ1-1; D gene unclear. Sequencing was performed on unsorted PBMCs, taken around 2.4 years after starting antiretroviral therapy. CDR3 region: CASSYVGKDTEAFF. In nucleotides, the CDR3 is TGTGCCAGCAGTTATGTCGGGAAGGACACTGAAGCTTTCTTT.